These T cell receptor beta chains were read from a single sample in a study of blood T cell repertoires in COVID-19. Only in-frame clones appear in the TCRdb table, and some are missing; sequencing was by immunoSEQ multiplex PCR. This repertoire shows around 100,000 clones, more than 75% found once; its top ten account for roughly 4%. The material sequenced was peripheral blood. The receptors were sampled from a man aged 35 to 55 with acute or convalescent COVID-19. CDR3s include the opening cysteine and the closing phenylalanine or tryptophan. A D gene is named only where the DNA matches it firmly. Only part of the rows carry a size: once, few, many, or a class if the clone is expanded.

>TRBV5-1|NA|TRBJ2-7|NA
CASSQGQPSSYEQYF
TGCGCCAGCAGCCAAGGACAGCCTAGCTCCTACGAGCAGTACTTC
>TRBV7-2|NA|TRBJ1-1|NA
CASSINGGSGTEAFF
TGTGCCAGCAGCATAAATGGGGGGTCGGGCACTGAAGCTTTCTTT
>TRBV7-6|TRBD2|TRBJ2-1|NA
CASSTGERGLAGGMPYNEQFF
TGTGCCAGCAGCACAGGGGAACGGGGACTAGCGGGGGGAATGCCCTACAATGAGCAGTTCTTC
>TRBV19|TRBD1|TRBJ1-2|NA
CASSYDREYGYTF
TGTGCCAGTAGTTATGACAGGGAGTATGGCTACACCTTC
>TRBV6-6|TRBD1|TRBJ1-3|few
CASTSSTGGNTIYF
TGTGCCAGCACATCTTCGACAGGGGGAAACACCATATATTTT
>TRBV2|NA|TRBJ1-4|NA
CASSRTARGEKLFF
TGTGCCAGCTCCCGGACGGCCCGAGGGGAAAAACTGTTTTTT
>TRBV11-2|NA|TRBJ2-1|NA
CASSLDRGNEQFF
TGTGCCAGCAGCTTAGACAGGGGCAATGAGCAGTTCTTC
>TRBV30|NA|TRBJ1-5|NA
CAWSGLGNQPQHF
TGTGCCTGGAGTGGGCTCGGCAATCAGCCCCAGCATTTT
>TRBV6-6|TRBD2|TRBJ2-3|NA
CASSPSSLAGVVDTQYF
TGTGCCAGCAGTCCCTCGTCCCTAGCGGGAGTTGTAGATACGCAGTATTTT
>TRBV3-1/TRBV3-2|TRBD1|TRBJ1-1|NA
CASSQATGRQGEAFF
TGTGCCAGCAGCCAAGCGACAGGGAGGCAAGGTGAAGCTTTCTTT
>TRBV9|NA|TRBJ1-1|NA
CASSVTGQGNTEAFF
TGTGCCAGCAGCGTCACGGGACAAGGGAACACTGAAGCTTTCTTT